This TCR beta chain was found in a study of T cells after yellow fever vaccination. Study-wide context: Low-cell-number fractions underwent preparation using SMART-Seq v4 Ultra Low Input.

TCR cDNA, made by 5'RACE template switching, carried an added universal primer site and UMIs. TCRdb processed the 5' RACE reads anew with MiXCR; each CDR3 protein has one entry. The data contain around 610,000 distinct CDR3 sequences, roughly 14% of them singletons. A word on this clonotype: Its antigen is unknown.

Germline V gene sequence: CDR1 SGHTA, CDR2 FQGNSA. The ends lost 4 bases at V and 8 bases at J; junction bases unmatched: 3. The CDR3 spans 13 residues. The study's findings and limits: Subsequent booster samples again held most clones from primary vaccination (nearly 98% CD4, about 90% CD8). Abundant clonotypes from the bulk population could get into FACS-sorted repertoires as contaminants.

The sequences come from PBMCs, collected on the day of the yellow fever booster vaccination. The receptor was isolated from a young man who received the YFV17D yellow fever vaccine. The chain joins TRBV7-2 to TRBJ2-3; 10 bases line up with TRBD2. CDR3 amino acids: CASSSSGSITQYF. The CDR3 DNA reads TGTGCCAGCAGCTCTAGCGGGAGTATTACGCAGTATTTT. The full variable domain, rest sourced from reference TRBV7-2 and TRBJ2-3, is GAGVSQSPSNKVTEKGKDVELRCDPISGHTALYWYRQSLGQGLEFLIYFQGNSAPDKSGLPSDRFSAERTGGSVSTLTIQRTQQEDSAVYLCASSSSGSITQYFGPGTRLTVL.